This section outlines one TCR beta chain sequence together with its context. The sample comes from a study of cytomegalovirus exposure and HLA in healthy donors. It was with 60 Vbeta and 13 Jbeta primers that the PCR ran. Repertoires were generated with immunoSEQ multiplex PCR, while TCRdb's copy carries only in-frame clones and drops some. This sample yields roughly 150,000 clones, of which roughly 67% are seen a single time; 5% to 6.5% belongs to the top ten. J was trimmed by 8 bases and V by 3 bases; bases with no gene match: 13. Germline V gene sequence: CDR1 LNHNV, CDR2 YYDKDF (reference sequence). There are 16 residues in the CDR3.

The chain combines TRBV15 with TRBJ2-1; TRBD2 matches at 7 bases. This receptor was obtained from a woman aged 18-35 years in good health and CMV-seropositive. Sequencing was carried out using PBMCs. The CDR3 bases are TGTGCCACCAGCAGGGCGAGCGGGGCCGCATCCCATGAGCAGTTCTTC. Its translation is CATSRASGAASHEQFF.